Given below is one T cell receptor beta chain in context. This sample was taken from a study of early T cells in non-severe SARS-CoV-2 infection. In the library, individual cDNA molecules carried attached unique molecular identifiers. From the 5' RACE reads, TCRdb called clonotypes with MiXCR, one entry per CDR3 protein. The data contain 65,000 to 75,000 distinct CDR3 sequences, about 4.6% of them singletons. Looked up from germline, CDR1 is SNHLY and CDR2 is FYNNEI. CDR3 length equals 11 residues. The V segment lost 6 bases and the J segment 6 bases; nucleotides outside the gene matches: 1. The material was whole blood, obtained at baseline. The chain joins TRBV2 to TRBJ2-7; TRBD1 matches at 8 bases. This clonotype was obtained from an adult who was a healthcare worker with PCR-confirmed SARS-CoV-2 infection or an uninfected control (not recorded which). The donor label of this sample is uncertain. For the CDR3, the DNA is TGTGCCAGCAGGGGGACAGGCGAGCAGTACTTC. Protein sequence: CASRGTGEQYF.